The 24 T cell receptor beta chains presented below share a single source sample, sequenced in a study of cytomegalovirus exposure and HLA in healthy donors. This PCR relied on a set of 60 Vbeta primers and 13 Jbeta primers. TCRdb keeps only in-frame clones here, not all; method: immunoSEQ multiplex PCR. This table has some 190,000 clones, 75% to 85% appearing once. Sequenced input: PBMCs. The receptors derive from a woman between 25 and 40 years old in good health and CMV-seropositive.

The CDR3 is CSVVGGSLYEQYF. CDR3 DNA sequence: TGCAGCGTTGTCGGCGGGTCCCTCTACGAGCAGTACTTC. The chain has TRBV29-1 and TRBJ2-5, with D possibly being TRBD2 (5 bases). The J call may not be correct, given that the DNA end is closer to TRBJ2-7. The length of the CDR3 is 13 residues. Germline CDR1 reads SQVTM; CDR2 reads ANQGSEA.

The gene calls are TRBV9 and TRBJ2-3, with D tentatively TRBD1 (6 bases). Germline V gene data show CDR1 as SGDLS and CDR2 as YYNGEE. The CDR3 sequence is 14 residues long. Trimming removed 0 bases from V and 4 bases from J, with 9 bases in between. CDR3 protein: CASSVAQGPDTQYF. The CDR3 bases are TGTGCCAGCAGCGTAGCCCAGGGGCCAGATACGCAGTATTTT. Based on the CDR3 plus reference TRBV9 and TRBJ2-3, the full variable domain is DSGVTQTPKHLITATGQRVTLRCSPRSGDLSVYWYQQSLDQGLQFLIQYYNGEERAKGNILERFSAQQFPDLHSELNLSSLELGDSALYFCASSVAQGPDTQYFGPGTRLTVL.

This sequence joins TRBV19 and TRBJ1-1, with 9 nucleotides matching TRBD1. Trimming took 6 bases from V and 3 from J; bases not matched to a gene: 14. Germline V gene sequence: CDR1 LNHDA, CDR2 SQIVND (reference sequence). This CDR3 region has 17 residues. CDR3 bases: TGTGCCAGTAGAAGTGGAGGGACAGGGTATCGGGACACTGAAGCTTTCTTT. This translates into CASRSGGTGYRDTEAFF.

The CDR3 spells CASSSRAGGHNEQFF. For the CDR3, the DNA is TGTGCCAGCAGTTCCCGGGCCGGGGGTCACAATGAGCAGTTCTTC. V usage is TRBV28 and J usage is TRBJ2-1, with a weak D call TRBD2 (6 bases). This CDR3 has 15 residues. CDR1 is MDHEN, CDR2 SYDVKM, per germline. The germline V and J ends were trimmed by 4 bases and 5 bases, with 15 bases remaining between them.

V and J are TRBV19 and TRBJ2-1, with D possibly being TRBD2 (6 bases). Germline V CDR1 and CDR2: LNHDA, SQIVND (reference sequence). Trimming removed 8 bases at V and 0 bases at J, with 14 bases between. The CDR3 is made up of 15 amino acids. CDR3 bases: TGTGCCAGTGGGAGTAGCGGAAGCTCCTACAATGAGCAGTTCTTC. This encodes CASGSSGSSYNEQFF.

This clone was detected only a few times. J is TRBJ1-3 and V is TRBV5-1, with D perhaps TRBD1 (5 bases). V was pared by 5 bases and J by 0 bases, with 12 bases between. CDR3 length equals 15 residues. From germline, CDR1 is SGHRS and CDR2 YFSETQ. This CDR3 is CASRYDRSSGNTIYF. The CDR3, as DNA: TGCGCCAGCAGATATGACAGAAGCTCTGGAAACACCATATATTTT. Full variable domain (missing parts from reference TRBV5-1 and TRBJ1-3): KAGVTQTPRYLIKTRGQQVTLSCSPISGHRSVSWYQQTPGQGLQFLFEYFSETQRNKGNFPGRFSGRQFSNSRSEMNVSTLELGDSALYLCASRYDRSSGNTIYFGEGSWLTVV.

The CDR3 region has the DNA TGCGCCAGCAGCCATCCTCCCCGGGGGGCTAAAGTCTACACCTTC. This encodes CASSHPPRGAKVYTF. This chain links TRBV4-1 with TRBJ1-2, with D maybe TRBD1 (6 bases). The CDR3 sequence is 15 residues long. Germline V gene data show CDR1 as MGHRA and CDR2 as YSYEKL. The ends were cut back, 3 bases at V and 10 bases at J, with 21 bases in the middle.

This chain joins TRBV30 and TRBJ2-3; no clear D. V lost 0 bases, J lost 3 bases, and 7 bases lay in between. Germline CDR1 reads GTSNPN; CDR2 reads SVGIG (reference sequence). This CDR3 is 13 amino acids long. Here the CDR3 reads CAWSVHLTDTQYF. In DNA, the CDR3 is TGTGCCTGGAGTGTACACCTGACAGATACGCAGTATTTT.

As concerns this clone: The sample holds other DNA sequences that translate to the same CDR3. The rearrangement links TRBV4-3 to TRBJ1-2; 10 bases line up with TRBD1. From germline, CDR1 is LGHNA and CDR2 YSLEER. This CDR3 comprises 16 residues. V lost 0 bases and J lost 5; bases outside the gene matches: 6. CDR3 nucleotides: TGCGCCAGCAGCCAAGAGGCCGGGACAGGGGATTATGGCTACACCTTC. This translates into CASSQEAGTGDYGYTF.

The chain couples TRBV7-9 to TRBJ2-5; D is ambiguous. This CDR3 comprises 13 residues. V lost 5 bases and J 6 bases, leaving 13 bases between the germline ends. CDR1 is SEHNR and CDR2 is FQNEAQ in the germline V gene (reference sequence). CDR3 in amino acids: CASSPRIQQTQYF. Here the CDR3 DNA reads TGTGCCAGCAGCCCGCGTATACAGCAGACCCAGTACTTC.

Only a few counts were recorded for this clone. This chain links TRBV27 with TRBJ1-4, with TRBD1 as a possible D gene (6 bases). V lost 4 bases to trimming and J lost 1 base, with 13 bases between them. The V gene's germline CDR1 is MNHEY and CDR2 SMNVEV (reference sequence). This CDR3 has 16 residues. The CDR3 region has the DNA TGTGCCAGCAGTTCGCCAGAACAGGGAACTAATGAAAAACTGTTTTTT. This encodes CASSSPEQGTNEKLFF.

This sequence joins TRBV18 and TRBJ2-3; 9 nucleotides agree with TRBD1. With V trimmed by 0 bases and J by 5 bases, 3 bases remained unmatched. Germline lookup yields CDR1 KGHSH and CDR2 LQKENI. The CDR3 has 15 amino acids. CDR3 coding DNA: TGTGCCAGCTCACCACCGGGACAGGGAGGAGATACGCAGTATTTT. Translating gives CASSPPGQGGDTQYF.

This chain connects TRBV28 to TRBJ1-1; D is undetermined. The CDR3 loop spans 11 amino acids. Germline V gene sequence: CDR1 MDHEN, CDR2 SYDVKM. Trimming removed 8 bases at V and 7 bases at J, with 11 bases between. CDR3 in amino acids: CASLSEVEAFF. CDR3 DNA: TGTGCCAGCCTCTCGGAGGTTGAAGCTTTCTTT.

The chain recombines TRBV5-5 with TRBJ1-3; possibly TRBD1 for D (5 bases). The germline V gene has CDR1 SGHKS and CDR2 YYEKEE (reference sequence). V was trimmed by 0 bases and J by 2 bases, leaving 9 bases between them. This CDR3 contains 15 residues. DNA for the CDR3: TGTGCCAGCAGCTTGGTCGGAGGGGCTGGAAACACCATATATTTT. Translating it yields CASSLVGGAGNTIYF. The full variable domain, completed using reference TRBV5-5 and TRBJ1-3, is DAGVTQSPTHLIKTRGQQVTLRCSPISGHKSVSWYQQVLGQGPQFIFQYYEKEERGRGNFPDRFSARQFPNYSSELNVNALLLGDSALYLCASSLVGGAGNTIYFGEGSWLTVV.

J is TRBJ2-1 and V is TRBV5-1, with a weak D call TRBD1 (5 bases). The CDR3 covers 14 residues. Germline CDR1 is SGHRS and CDR2 is YFSETQ. The V and J ends lost 1 base and 5 bases respectively, with 10 bases between them. CDR3 sequence (DNA): TGCGCCAGCAGCTTGAGCCCAGGGAACAATGAGCAGTTCTTC. Translation: CASSLSPGNNEQFF.

The chain carries TRBV10-3 and TRBJ2-3; 10 positions match TRBD2. This CDR3 has 17 residues. The junction had 7 bases not matched to a gene; V was cut back by 4 bases and J by 0 bases. Germline loops: CDR1 ENHRY, CDR2 SYGVKD. The CDR3 DNA is TGTGCCATCAGTGTCCGAAATAGCGGGGGGAGCACAGATACGCAGTATTTT. Protein: CAISVRNSGGSTDTQYF.

The chain joins TRBV9 to TRBJ2-5; 10 positions match TRBD2. This CDR3 has 18 residues. From germline, CDR1 is SGDLS and CDR2 YYNGEE. With V trimmed by 3 bases and J by 7 bases, 18 bases remained unmatched. This chain's CDR3 is CASSEAPFSSGGEGTQYF. Here the CDR3 DNA reads TGTGCCAGCAGCGAGGCCCCTTTCTCTAGCGGGGGAGAGGGGACCCAGTACTTC. The full variable domain, with the rest looked up from reference TRBV9 and TRBJ2-5, is DSGVTQTPKHLITATGQRVTLRCSPRSGDLSVYWYQQSLDQGLQFLIQYYNGEERAKGNILERFSAQQFPDLHSELNLSSLELGDSALYFCASSEAPFSSGGEGTQYFGPGTRLLVL.

On this clone: Other DNA sequences of this sample code for an identical CDR3. J is TRBJ2-7 and V is TRBV7-2; 9 bases map to TRBD1. The CDR3 totals 14 residues. V was pared by 1 base and J by 2 bases, with 0 bases of the junction left unmatched. The V gene's germline CDR1 is SGHTA and CDR2 FQGNSA. CDR3 DNA: TGTGCCAGCAGCTTAGGACAGGGGGCCTACGAGCAGTACTTC. Protein: CASSLGQGAYEQYF.

This clone was observed a handful of times. The chain joins TRBV5-1 to TRBJ2-1, with 9 bases aligning to TRBD2. The germline V gene has CDR1 SGHRS and CDR2 YFSETQ. CDR3 size: 17 residues. The ends lost 0 bases at V and 3 bases at J; junction bases unmatched: 7. This CDR3 is CASSLVGSGGLYNEQFF. The CDR3 DNA reads TGCGCCAGCAGCTTGGTGGGTAGCGGGGGCCTCTACAATGAGCAGTTCTTC.

This CDR3 is CASSPLETANGIQETQYF. DNA for the CDR3: TGTGCCAGCAGCCCCCTTGAGACAGCTAATGGCATCCAAGAGACCCAGTACTTC. The rearrangement joins TRBV13 to TRBJ2-5; tentatively, D is TRBD1 (5 bases). The CDR3 is 18 amino acids. Trimming cost V 5 bases and J 1 base, with 23 bases left between them. Germline V gives CDR1 PRHDT, CDR2 FYEKMQ (reference sequence).

The J gene is TRBJ2-7, the V gene TRBV6-5; D not certain. V was cut by 4 bases and J by 2 bases, with 12 bases left in between. Germline CDR1 and CDR2: MNHEY and SVGAGI. CDR3 length: 14 residues. CDR3 nucleotides: TGTGCCAGCAGTTTGACCCAGGATACCTACGAGCAGTACTTC. It encodes CASSLTQDTYEQYF.

This clone has a handful of counts. V and J are TRBV29-1 and TRBJ2-3; TRBD1 matches at 7 bases. After removal of 3 bases from V and 3 bases from J, the junction contained 0 bases not matched to a gene. Looked up from germline, CDR1 is SQVTM and CDR2 is ANQGSEA. This CDR3 comprises 12 residues. CDR3 protein: CSVEGQTDTQYF. CDR3 sequence (DNA): TGCAGCGTTGAGGGACAGACAGATACGCAGTATTTT.

V and J are TRBV7-2 and TRBJ2-2; 7 bases are a match to TRBD1. The V gene's germline CDR1 is SGHTA and CDR2 FQGNSA. V dropped 4 bases and J dropped 4; count of bases not matched to a gene: 6. This CDR3 spans 15 amino acids. The CDR3 DNA reads as TGTGCCAGCAGCTCGAGGGGGCGCGTCACCGGGGAGCTGTTTTTT. This gives the protein CASSSRGRVTGELFF. The variable domain in full, with the rest retrieved from reference TRBV7-2 and TRBJ2-2, is GAGVSQSPSNKVTEKGKDVELRCDPISGHTALYWYRQSLGQGLEFLIYFQGNSAPDKSGLPSDRFSAERTGGSVSTLTIQRTQQEDSAVYLCASSSRGRVTGELFFGEGSRLTVL.

The CDR3 is CASSLLGGGPAEAFF. The DNA for the CDR3 is TGTGCCAGCAGTCTCCTTGGCGGGGGGCCCGCTGAAGCTTTCTTT. V usage is TRBV28 and J usage is TRBJ1-1, with TRBD1 as a possible D gene (6 bases). The CDR3 is made up of 15 amino acids. From germline, CDR1 is MDHEN and CDR2 SYDVKM. The V and J ends lost 5 bases and 6 bases respectively, with 19 bases between them.